In this sample, the clone carrying this T cell receptor (beta chain) turned up many times. The V gene end was trimmed by 5 bases and the J gene end by 3 bases; junction bases not matched to a gene: 6. Per the germline V gene, CDR1 is SGHNT and CDR2 is YYREEE (reference sequence). The CDR3 runs to 15 residues. This sample was taken from a study of molecular identifiers for immune sequencing clone quantification. Study at large: Replicate RNA from about 19,000 or 110,000 naive CD8 T cells formed five aliquots; four were sequenced.

TCRdb fed the PCR reads into MiXCR, producing one record per CDR3 protein. This table has roughly 320,000 distinct CDR3 sequences, about a fifth appearing once. The rearrangement links TRBV5-4 to TRBJ1-3; 9 positions match TRBD1. Specimen: naive CD8+ T cells from blood, with Jurkat cell RNA spiked in. As to subset: FACS-sorted CD8+CD4-CCR7+CD45RA+ naive T cells. The TCR originated in a human donor in good health. Some libraries in this study had Jurkat cell RNA spiked in. CDR3 coding DNA: TGTGCCAGCAGTGCTGGACAGGGGAATGGAAACACCATATATTTT. This codes for CASSAGQGNGNTIYF.